The 18 T cell receptor beta chains below were found in one sample sequenced in a study of CD8+ T cells in alopecia areata. In each case, RNA was isolated and then reverse transcribed into cDNA as the sequencing template. Using immunoSEQ multiplex PCR, the repertoire was profiled, and TCRdb retains in-frame clones only, with some absent. This sample has about 160,000 clones, with roughly 60% found just once. Documented treatment: oral pan-JAK inhibitor, 5-10 mg twice daily. The sample consisted of CD4+ T cells sorted from blood, taken at week 24, from a patient treated with tofacitinib. These receptors originate from a human donor with alopecia areata.

The rearrangement uses TRBV15 and TRBJ2-4; D remains ambiguous. This CDR3 is built from 15 residues. Trimming shortened V by 0 bases and J by 2 bases, and 8 bases separated the two germline ends. The germline CDR1 and CDR2 sequences are LNHNV and YYDKDF (reference sequence). This CDR3 is CATSRDLNTKNIQYF. The CDR3 DNA reads TGTGCCACCAGCAGAGATCTGAATACCAAAAACATTCAGTACTTC.

This clone was counted a few times. This rearrangement joins TRBV7-3 to TRBJ2-2; D might be TRBD2 (6 bases). The CDR3 totals 18 residues. Trimming removed 5 bases at V and 4 bases at J, with 23 bases between. CDR1 SGHTA and CDR2 FQGTGA come from the germline V gene. CDR3 sequence (DNA): TGTGCCAGCAGCCCAAACCCTTTGCGGGGCCCGGGCACCGGGGAGCTGTTTTTT. This codes for CASSPNPLRGPGTGELFF.

J is TRBJ2-3 and V is TRBV27; D not resolved. V lost 11 bases and J 5 bases, leaving 14 bases between the germline ends. Germline V lookup: CDR1 MNHEY, CDR2 SMNVEV (reference sequence). This CDR3 has 12 residues. CDR3 coding DNA: TGTGCCTTGATACCTTCGAGAGATACGCAGTATTTT. This codes for CALIPSRDTQYF.

The chain combines TRBV7-6 with TRBJ2-7, with TRBD1 identical over 10 bases. The CDR3 extends over 14 amino acids. CDR1 is SGHVS, CDR2 FNYEAQ, per germline. The junction had 4 bases not matched to a gene; V was cut back by 5 bases and J by 3 bases. Here the CDR3 reads CASSGWDRGYEQYF. CDR3 coding DNA: TGTGCCAGCAGCGGATGGGACAGGGGCTACGAGCAGTACTTC.

The V gene is TRBV15, the J gene TRBJ2-1; 8 nucleotides line up with TRBD1. Germline loops: CDR1 LNHNV, CDR2 YYDKDF (reference sequence). This CDR3 comprises 16 residues. V lost 3 bases to trimming and J lost 5 bases; unmatched junction nucleotides: 9. CDR3 nucleotides: TGTGCCACCAGCAGGCCATTGGGGACAGGAGACAATGAGCAGTTCTTC. The encoded protein is CATSRPLGTGDNEQFF.

This clone was seen a few times. The rearrangement uses TRBV4-1 and TRBJ1-4, with no clear D. The length of the CDR3 is 13 residues. Germline V gene sequence: CDR1 MGHRA, CDR2 YSYEKL. V lost 2 bases to trimming and J lost 8 bases, with 9 bases between them. In nucleotides, the CDR3 is TGCGCCAGCAGCCAAAATCGGGCGGAAAAACTGTTTTTT. Protein product: CASSQNRAEKLFF.

This clone has just a few counts. The rearrangement joins TRBV30 to TRBJ1-6; tentatively, D is TRBD1 (5 bases). Germline-derived CDR1 and CDR2 are GTSNPN and SVGIG (reference sequence). The V gene lost 4 bases and the J gene lost 6 bases, with 10 bases spanning the gap. The CDR3 covers 13 residues. CDR3 sequence: CAWTGQVNSPLHF. DNA for the CDR3: TGTGCCTGGACAGGACAAGTTAATTCACCCCTCCACTTT.

The CDR3 loop is CASSQDRRGGETQYF. The CDR3 nucleotides read TGTGCCAGCAGCCAAGATCGACGGGGAGGAGAGACCCAGTACTTC. This chain links TRBV4-2 with TRBJ2-5, with TRBD2 as a possible D gene (6 bases). The CDR3 sequence is 15 residues long. V was trimmed by 0 bases and J by 4 bases, leaving 12 bases between them. Germline values: CDR1 LGHNA, CDR2 YNFKEQ.

The chain uses TRBV6-6 and TRBJ1-2; TRBD1 aligns across 8 bases. The CDR3 length is 15 residues. CDR1 and CDR2 (germline): MNHNY, SVGAGI (reference sequence). Trimming cost V 5 bases and J 4 bases; bases outside gene matches: 9. The CDR3 protein is CASSAGTGIGYGYTF. The CDR3 DNA is TGTGCCAGCAGTGCCGGGACAGGTATTGGCTATGGCTACACCTTC.

The chain couples TRBV29-1 to TRBJ2-7; D is possibly TRBD1 (6 bases). V was shortened by 6 bases and J by 0 bases, with 12 bases between the two germline ends. The germline CDR1 and CDR2 sequences are SQVTM and ANQGSEA. This CDR3 comprises 13 residues. The DNA of the CDR3 is TGCAGCGTCAGGACAGCACCCTCCTACGAGCAGTACTTC. Protein product: CSVRTAPSYEQYF.

This clone showed up just a few times. The chain links TRBV11-2 to TRBJ2-7; D remains ambiguous. The CDR3 sequence is 13 residues long. Trimming left V 3 bases short and J 6 bases short, with 12 bases between. The germline V gene has CDR1 SGHAT and CDR2 FQNNGV. In nucleotides, the CDR3 is TGTGCCAGCAGCTTCCTCGTTAGCAGCGAGCAGTACTTC. Its translation: CASSFLVSSEQYF.

The sample holds a few counts of this clone. This chain uses TRBV29-1 with TRBJ2-7, with 7 bases aligning to TRBD1. This CDR3 contains 14 residues. Germline-derived CDR1 and CDR2 are SQVTM and ANQGSEA. V was pared by 2 bases and J by 2 bases, with 6 bases of the junction left unmatched. The CDR3: CSVESWDSAYEQYF. For the CDR3, the DNA is TGCAGCGTTGAATCTTGGGACAGTGCCTACGAGCAGTACTTC.

This clone was counted between two and nine times. The gene calls are TRBV30 and TRBJ2-6, with unresolved D. This CDR3 is 14 amino acids long. Germline V gene sequence: CDR1 GTSNPN, CDR2 SVGIG (reference sequence). Trimming shortened V by 0 bases and J by 0 bases, and 3 bases separated the two germline ends. The chain's CDR3 is CAWSVSSGANVLTF. The CDR3 nucleotides read TGTGCCTGGAGTGTGAGCTCTGGGGCCAACGTCCTGACTTTC.

The chain employs TRBV25-1 and TRBJ1-5; D remains ambiguous. V was trimmed by 10 bases and J by 4 bases, leaving 20 bases between them. The germline V gene has CDR1 MGHDK and CDR2 SYGVNS. CDR3 size: 15 residues. This CDR3 reads CATSTHGLQNQPQHF. The CDR3 DNA reads as TGTGCCACCTCAACCCACGGGCTTCAGAATCAGCCCCAGCATTTT.

The chain couples TRBV2 to TRBJ2-3; TRBD2 agrees at 7 bases. Germline V gives CDR1 SNHLY, CDR2 FYNNEI. Losses at the gene ends were 4 bases for V and 0 bases for J; bases not matched to a gene: 7. The CDR3 sequence is 16 residues long. The DNA of the CDR3 is TGTGCCAGCAGTGCCGGGACTAACCTAAGCACAGATACGCAGTATTTT. Translated, it gives CASSAGTNLSTDTQYF.

V is TRBV20-1 and J is TRBJ2-7, with 7 bases matching TRBD1. CDR3 length equals 11 residues. CDR1 is DFQATT, CDR2 SNEGSKA, per germline (reference sequence). The junction had 5 bases not matched to a gene; V was cut back by 6 bases and J by 6 bases. The CDR3 here is CSAKRDSEQYF. The CDR3 nucleotides read TGCAGTGCGAAGAGGGACAGCGAGCAGTACTTC.

This rearrangement joins TRBV29-1 to TRBJ2-1, with 8 bases matching TRBD1. Germline CDR1 and CDR2: SQVTM and ANQGSEA. Trimming cost V 4 bases and J 5 bases; bases outside gene matches: 7. This CDR3 region has 14 residues. The CDR3 region is CSVVRDRSHNEQFF. CDR3 coding DNA: TGCAGCGTTGTACGGGACAGGAGTCACAATGAGCAGTTCTTC.

The chain combines TRBV5-5 with TRBJ2-4; 12 bases match TRBD2. V trimming: 0 bases; J trimming: 5 bases; junction bases outside the gene matches: 3. CDR1 SGHKS and CDR2 YYEKEE come from the germline V gene (reference sequence). CDR3 length: 16 amino acids. The CDR3 sequence is CASSLGLAGVENIQYF. The CDR3 coding sequence is TGTGCCAGCAGCTTGGGACTAGCGGGGGTGGAAAACATTCAGTACTTC.